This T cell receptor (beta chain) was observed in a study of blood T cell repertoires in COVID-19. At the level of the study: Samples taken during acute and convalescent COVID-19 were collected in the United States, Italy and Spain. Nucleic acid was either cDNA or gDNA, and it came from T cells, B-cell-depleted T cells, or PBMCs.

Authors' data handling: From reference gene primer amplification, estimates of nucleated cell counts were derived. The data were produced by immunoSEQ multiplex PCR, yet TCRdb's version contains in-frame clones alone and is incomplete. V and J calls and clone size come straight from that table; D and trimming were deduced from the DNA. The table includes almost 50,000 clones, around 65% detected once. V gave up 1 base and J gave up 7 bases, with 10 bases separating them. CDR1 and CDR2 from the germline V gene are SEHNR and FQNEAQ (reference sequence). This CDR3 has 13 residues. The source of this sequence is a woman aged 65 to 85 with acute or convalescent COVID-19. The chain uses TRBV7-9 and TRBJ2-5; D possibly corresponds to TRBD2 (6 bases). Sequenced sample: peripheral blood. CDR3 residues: CASSLGPGGTQYF. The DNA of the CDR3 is TGTGCCAGCAGCTTAGGACCCGGGGGGACCCAGTACTTC.